Listed here are 22 T cell receptor beta chains from one sample, sequenced in a study of spatial heterogeneity in lung cancer. TCRdb reprocessed the 5' RACE reads with MiXCR, giving one entry per CDR3 protein. The table records about 75,000 distinct CDR3 sequences, about 14% of them present only once. As to time point: sample taken at primary tumor resection. Sequencing covered unsorted whole RNA taken from tumor, nontumor lung or frozen PBMC. Material: PBMCs, obtained at surgery. These receptors were taken from a male donor with early-stage non-small cell lung cancer.

V and J are TRBV18 and TRBJ2-7, with TRBD2 as a possible D gene (6 bases). The length of the CDR3 is 17 residues. Germline V gene sequence: CDR1 KGHSH, CDR2 LQKENI. Trimming removed 3 bases from V and 3 bases from J, with 21 bases in between. The CDR3: CASSPVAGPIGIYEQYF. CDR3 nucleotide sequence: TGTGCCAGCTCACCCGTTGCGGGGCCCATCGGGATCTACGAGCAGTACTTC.

In DNA, the CDR3 is TGTGCCAGCAGCTTATTTGGGCAGAGCTCCTACGAGCAGTACTTC. It specifies CASSLFGQSSYEQYF. The J gene is TRBJ2-7, the V gene TRBV7-9, with D hard to call. V gave up 2 bases and J gave up 0 bases, with 11 bases separating them. CDR1 and CDR2 from the germline V gene are SEHNR and FQNEAQ (reference sequence). The CDR3 is 15 amino acids. Variable domain in full (rest from reference TRBV7-9 and TRBJ2-7): DTGVSQNPRHKITKRGQNVTFRCDPISEHNRLYWYRQTLGQGPEFLTYFQNEAQLEKSRLLSDRFSAERPKGSFSTLEIQRTEQGDSAMYLCASSLFGQSSYEQYFGPGTRLTVT.

This chain's CDR3 is CASSLLPLGSYEQYF. CDR3 nucleotide sequence: TGTGCCAGCTCCCTCCTTCCTCTCGGGTCCTACGAGCAGTACTTC. The chain joins TRBV3-1 to TRBJ2-7; unclear D gene. The V end lost 8 bases, the J end lost 1 base, and 18 bases lay between the germline ends. This CDR3 has 15 residues. Germline CDR1 is LGHDT and CDR2 is YNNKEL (reference sequence).

This clonotype occurred many times. The rearrangement joins TRBV3-1 to TRBJ2-7; TRBD1 agrees at 7 bases. V was clipped by 2 bases and J by 7 bases; unmatched bases: 11. Germline V gene sequence: CDR1 LGHDT, CDR2 YNNKEL (reference sequence). The CDR3 consists of 15 residues. CDR3 in amino acids: CASSQNPGQLEEQYF. DNA for the CDR3: TGTGCCAGCAGCCAAAACCCGGGACAGTTGGAAGAGCAGTACTTC.

This clonotype has a count of ten or more. This chain links TRBV29-1 with TRBJ2-7, with D hard to call. Germline V gene lookup returns CDR1 SQVTM and CDR2 ANQGSEA. This CDR3 has 12 amino acids. Trimming shortened V by 0 bases and J by 7 bases, and 10 bases separated the two germline ends. The CDR3 nucleotides are TGCAGCGTTGAAGACCAATCGGTTGAGCAGTACTTC. Translation: CSVEDQSVEQYF.

This clonotype has just a few counts. The chain couples TRBV5-6 to TRBJ2-7; TRBD1 matches at 9 bases. Germline lookup yields CDR1 SGHDT and CDR2 YYEEEE. This CDR3 has 14 residues. J lost 2 bases, V lost 4 bases, and 4 bases had no gene match. In DNA, the CDR3 is TGTGCCAGCAGCGCCGGGACAGGGCCCTACGAGCAGTACTTC. Its protein product is CASSAGTGPYEQYF.

Ten or more counts support this clonotype. This chain joins TRBV7-8 and TRBJ2-3, with 8 bases matching TRBD2. From germline, CDR1 is SGHVS and CDR2 FQNEAQ. CDR3 length equals 19 residues. The junction had 16 bases not matched to a gene; V was cut back by 1 base and J by 4 bases. The CDR3 coding sequence is TGTGCCAGCAGCTTAGGGCTAGCGGGCCCACTTGGGGAAGCAGATACGCAGTATTTT. Its translation: CASSLGLAGPLGEADTQYF.

J is TRBJ2-7 and V is TRBV6-5; the D gene is possibly TRBD1 (5 bases). CDR1 and CDR2 from the germline V gene are MNHEY and SVGAGI. V lost 3 bases to trimming and J lost 0 bases, with 15 bases between them. CDR3 size: 16 residues. CDR3: CASSYLFQGSSYEQYF. The CDR3 DNA is TGTGCCAGCAGTTATCTTTTCCAGGGTAGCTCCTACGAGCAGTACTTC.

J is TRBJ2-6 and V is TRBV29-1; D gene uncertain. V lost 6 bases, J lost 1 base, and 7 bases lay in between. The germline gives CDR1 SQVTM, CDR2 ANQGSEA. This CDR3 is 13 amino acids long. The CDR3 coding sequence is TGCAGCGTCGACGAGTCTGGGGCCAACGTCCTGACTTTC. It codes for CSVDESGANVLTF.

This clonotype was seen repeatedly, ten times or more. The V call is TRBV4-1, the J call TRBJ1-5; a weak D match, TRBD1 (5 bases). The germline gives CDR1 MGHRA, CDR2 YSYEKL. Trimming cost V 1 base and J 2 bases, with 6 bases left between them. The length of the CDR3 is 14 residues. The CDR3 region is CASSQVRGNQPQHF. CDR3 in DNA: TGCGCCAGCAGCCAAGTCAGGGGCAATCAGCCCCAGCATTTT.

The sample holds a few counts of this clonotype. The chain has TRBV5-1 and TRBJ2-7; a possible D gene is TRBD2 (6 bases). CDR3 length equals 17 residues. Germline-derived CDR1 and CDR2 are SGHRS and YFSETQ. Trimming removed 1 base at V and 6 bases at J, with 23 bases between. CDR3: CASSLRTSRRGAREQYF. The CDR3 nucleotides are TGCGCCAGCAGCTTGAGGACTTCAAGGCGGGGAGCTCGCGAGCAGTACTTC.

This clonotype was seen only a few times. J is TRBJ1-2 and V is TRBV5-6, with unresolved D. The V end lost 4 bases, the J end lost 4 bases, and 5 bases lay between the germline ends. The V gene's germline CDR1 is SGHDT and CDR2 YYEEEE. CDR3 length: 11 residues. CDR3: CASSSLYGYTF. The CDR3 DNA sequence: TGTGCCAGCAGCAGCCTCTATGGCTACACCTTC.

The DNA for the CDR3 is TGTGCCAGCAGAGAACGGGACAGGGGAACCTACAATGAGCAGTTCTTC. The encoded protein is CASRERDRGTYNEQFF. The chain combines TRBV2 with TRBJ2-1, with 10 positions matching TRBD1. CDR1 SNHLY and CDR2 FYNNEI come from the germline V gene. The V and J ends lost 6 bases and 2 bases, in that order; junction bases with no gene match: 7. The CDR3 spans 16 residues.

This clonotype was observed many times. The genes are TRBV5-1 and TRBJ2-7; D gene ambiguous. CDR3 length: 14 residues. V gave up 3 bases and J gave up 3 bases, with 13 bases separating them. Germline assignment: CDR1 SGHRS and CDR2 YFSETQ. In DNA, the CDR3 is TGCGCCAGCAGCTCTGGGGTAGGGTTCTACGAGCAGTACTTC. Translation: CASSSGVGFYEQYF. The full variable domain, its missing parts supplied by reference TRBV5-1 and TRBJ2-7, is KAGVTQTPRYLIKTRGQQVTLSCSPISGHRSVSWYQQTPGQGLQFLFEYFSETQRNKGNFPGRFSGRQFSNSRSEMNVSTLELGDSALYLCASSSGVGFYEQYFGPGTRLTVT.

This clonotype was found a few times. In nucleotides, the CDR3 is TGTGCCAGCAGTTTAAGATGGAGGGACGAGCAGTACTTC. Translation gives CASSLRWRDEQYF. The V gene is TRBV12-3 or TRBV12-4, the J gene TRBJ2-7, with D perhaps matching TRBD2 (6 bases). CDR3 length: 13 amino acids. Trimming took 2 bases from V and 5 from J, leaving 10 bases between them.

This clonotype was recorded many times. The gene calls are TRBV29-1 and TRBJ2-3, with a tentative D call TRBD2 (6 bases). The CDR3 length is 13 residues. Trimming pared 5 bases from V and 5 bases from J, leaving 14 bases between. Looked up from germline, CDR1 is SQVTM and CDR2 is ANQGSEA. CDR3 residues: CSVWRANEDTQYF. CDR3 sequence (DNA): TGCAGCGTTTGGAGGGCCAATGAAGATACGCAGTATTTT.

This clonotype was picked up many times. The rearrangement links TRBV5-1 to TRBJ2-7, with D perhaps assigned TRBD1 or TRBD2 (5 bases each). Germline CDR1 and CDR2: SGHRS and YFSETQ. The ends were cut back, 8 bases at V and 3 bases at J, with 12 bases in the middle. The CDR3 is 12 residues long. DNA for the CDR3: TGCGCCAGTCGGGACGGAAACTACGAGCAGTACTTC. Translation: CASRDGNYEQYF.

This clonotype was seen many times. The chain is built from TRBV19 and TRBJ2-7; no clear D. Deletions cut 3 bases from V and 2 bases from J, with 11 bases between. Germline V gene sequence: CDR1 LNHDA, CDR2 SQIVND (reference sequence). This CDR3 is built from 14 residues. The CDR3 sequence is CASSMTGSTYEQYF. The CDR3 nucleotides are TGTGCCAGTAGTATGACCGGGTCAACCTACGAGCAGTACTTC.

In its sample, this clonotype was seen a few times. The gene calls are TRBV12-3 or TRBV12-4 and TRBJ1-2, with a possible D match to TRBD1 (6 bases). This CDR3 is built from 17 residues. V lost 3 bases to trimming and J lost 3 bases, with 20 bases between them. The CDR3 reads CASSFEPLRGRDYGYTF. In DNA, the CDR3 is TGTGCCAGCAGTTTCGAGCCTTTACGGGGGCGCGACTATGGCTACACCTTC.

This clonotype was detected ten times or more. The genes are TRBV27 and TRBJ1-3; possibly TRBD1 for D (5 bases). The germline V gene has CDR1 MNHEY and CDR2 SMNVEV (reference sequence). Trimming left V 6 bases short and J 0 bases short, with 18 bases between. The CDR3 length is 17 residues. The CDR3, as DNA: TGTGCCAGCAGCCAACTAGCTGGGGGAACCTCTGGAAACACCATATATTTT. Translation: CASSQLAGGTSGNTIYF.

This sequence joins TRBV29-1 and TRBJ1-1, with no clear D. CDR3 size: 13 residues. Germline-derived CDR1 and CDR2 are SQVTM and ANQGSEA. Between the trimmed V and J ends, which lost 4 bases and 1 base, there was a span of 10 bases. In DNA form, the CDR3 reads TGCAGCGTTGCGAAGGGCTGGAACACTGAAGCTTTCTTT. This gives the protein CSVAKGWNTEAFF. The full variable domain, completed using reference TRBV29-1 and TRBJ1-1, is SAVISQKPSRDICQRGTSLTIQCQVDSQVTMMFWYRQQPGQSLTLIATANQGSEATYESGFVIDKFPISRPNLTFSTLTVSNMSPEDSSIYLCSVAKGWNTEAFFGQGTRLTVV.

The V gene is TRBV19, the J gene TRBJ1-4; no reliable D call. CDR1 LNHDA and CDR2 SQIVND come from the germline V gene (reference sequence). V lost 4 bases to trimming and J lost 4 bases, with 10 bases between them. This CDR3 comprises 14 residues. The CDR3 DNA follows: TGTGCCAGTAGTACAGCTCTCGTTAATGAAAAACTGTTTTTT. It yields the protein CASSTALVNEKLFF.